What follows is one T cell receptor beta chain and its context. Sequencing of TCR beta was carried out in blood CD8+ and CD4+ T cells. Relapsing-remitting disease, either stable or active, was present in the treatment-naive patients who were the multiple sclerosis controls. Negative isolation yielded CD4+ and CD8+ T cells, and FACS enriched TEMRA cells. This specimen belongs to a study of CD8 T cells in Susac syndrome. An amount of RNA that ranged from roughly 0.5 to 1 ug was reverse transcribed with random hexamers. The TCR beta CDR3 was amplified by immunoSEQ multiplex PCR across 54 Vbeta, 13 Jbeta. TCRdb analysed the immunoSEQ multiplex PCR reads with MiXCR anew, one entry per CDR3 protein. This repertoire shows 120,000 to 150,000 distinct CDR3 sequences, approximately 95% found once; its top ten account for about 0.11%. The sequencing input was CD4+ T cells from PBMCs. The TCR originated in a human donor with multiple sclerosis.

The CDR3 loop reads CSVGTDGRGELFF. The CDR3 DNA follows: TGCAGCGTTGGGACGGACGGAAGAGGGGAGCTGTTTTTT. The chain joins TRBV29-1 to TRBJ2-2, with no clear D. The CDR3 covers 13 residues. Germline V gives CDR1 SQVTM, CDR2 ANQGSEA. Trimming pared 4 bases from V and 8 bases from J, leaving 14 bases between.